Each of the 7 T cell receptor beta chains below was sequenced from the same sample in a study of shared T cell receptors in the human thymus. Libraries were prepared by immunoSEQ multiplex PCR; TCRdb keeps only in-frame clonotypes and omits some of them. The sample carries 600,000 to 900,000 clones, over 75% recorded once. This sample was also put to use in a study of human thymus T cells.

The material sequenced was thymocytes. The receptors stem from a girl under two years old with a congenital heart defect.

The chain employs TRBV30 and TRBJ1-4, with D maybe TRBD1 (6 bases). The CDR3 contains 15 residues. Per germline, CDR1 GTSNPN and CDR2 SVGIG (reference sequence). V lost 4 bases, J lost 8 bases, and 20 bases lay in between. The CDR3 coding sequence is TGTGCCTGGACCCCCGAAGGACAGATCCAAGAAAAACTGTTTTTT. Its translation: CAWTPEGQIQEKLFF.

The V call is TRBV6-5, the J call TRBJ1-1; 9 nucleotides agree with TRBD1. The CDR3 extends over 13 amino acids. The V gene's germline CDR1 is MNHEY and CDR2 SVGAGI. V shed 8 bases and J 6 bases; nucleotides not matched to a gene: 7. CDR3 in DNA: TGTGCCAGCGCTTGGGACAGGGTTTCTGAAGCTTTCTTT. This codes for CASAWDRVSEAFF.

The rearrangement uses TRBV4-1 and TRBJ2-5, with TRBD1 as a possible D gene (5 bases). The CDR3 spans 15 residues. Per the germline V gene, CDR1 is MGHRA and CDR2 is YSYEKL. The V gene lost 1 base and the J gene lost 2 bases, with 11 bases spanning the gap. The CDR3: CASSQVMGRQETQYF. The CDR3, as DNA: TGCGCCAGCAGCCAAGTCATGGGGCGTCAAGAGACCCAGTACTTC.

The gene calls are TRBV6-6 and TRBJ1-6; D not resolved. CDR3 length: 15 residues. Germline CDR1 is MNHNY and CDR2 is SVGAGI (reference sequence). Trimming took 0 bases from V and 14 from J, leaving 17 bases between them. Here the CDR3 reads CASSYSPGSSLALHF. DNA of the CDR3: TGTGCCAGCAGTTACTCGCCAGGTAGTTCGTTGGCCCTCCACTTT.

This CDR3 is CASSEALPGQSPMWMNTEAFF. The CDR3 nucleotides read TGTGCCAGCAGTGAAGCCCTCCCGGGACAGTCTCCAATGTGGATGAACACTGAAGCTTTCTTT. The chain recombines TRBV6-1 with TRBJ1-1, with 7 bases matching TRBD1. CDR3 length: 21 residues. The germline V gene encodes CDR1 MNHNS and CDR2 SASEGT. Germline trimming cut 0 bases from V and 0 bases from J; bases unmatched to any gene: 19.

The chain is built from TRBV6-1 and TRBJ1-6, with 7 bases aligning to TRBD1. The CDR3 has 19 residues. Germline lookup yields CDR1 MNHNS and CDR2 SASEGT. V shed 3 bases, J shed 6 bases, and the junction held 17 bases outside the gene matches. This chain's CDR3 is CASSDGTDKEWEINSPLHF. The CDR3 nucleotides read TGTGCCAGCAGTGATGGGACAGATAAGGAGTGGGAGATTAATTCACCCCTCCACTTT.

This sequence joins TRBV2 and TRBJ2-1; D might be TRBD1 (5 bases). The CDR3 spans 23 residues. Per germline, CDR1 SNHLY and CDR2 FYNNEI. V lost 8 bases to trimming and J lost 0 bases, with 38 bases between them. The CDR3 bases are TGTGCCAGCCTAGGGCAGGGTTGGGGAAGAGTTAGGCGACCATCCGGCTCCTACAATGAGCAGTTCTTC. This encodes CASLGQGWGRVRRPSGSYNEQFF. Full variable domain (rest looked up from reference TRBV2 and TRBJ2-1): EPEVTQTPSHQVTQMGQEVILRCVPISNHLYFYWYRQILGQKVEFLVSFYNNEISEKSEIFDDQFSVERPDGSNFTLKIRSTKLEDSAMYFCASLGQGWGRVRRPSGSYNEQFFGPGTRLTVL.